This T cell receptor (beta chain) originates from a study of T-cell memory formation after mild COVID-19. This clonotype was seen a handful of times. The antigen remains unidentified. Study findings and constraints: Mainly CM and EM harbored the contracting CD4+ clones; mainly EMRA harbored the CD8+ ones.

Germline assignment: CDR1 SEHNR and CDR2 FQNEAQ (reference sequence). The CDR3 has 16 amino acids. Losses at the gene ends were 5 bases for V and 0 bases for J; bases not matched to a gene: 7. 5'RACE primed from the constant segment yielded TCR alpha and TCR beta cDNA libraries bearing sample barcodes and UMIs. MiXCR, applied by TCRdb to the 5' RACE reads, yields one record per CDR3 protein. The table records roughly 180,000 distinct CDR3 sequences, roughly 12% of them present only once. The TCR sequence derives from a man between 18 and 35 years old who had mild COVID-19 (a few samples of this study predate the infection). Cell type and time point are not known. This chain connects TRBV7-9 to TRBJ1-3; 7 bases are shared with TRBD1. The source material was PBMCs or a T cell subset sorted from them (not recorded which). Here the CDR3 DNA reads TGTGCCAGCAGCCGCGACAGGGCCGACTCTGGAAACACCATATATTTT. This encodes CASSRDRADSGNTIYF.